Each of the 5 T cell receptor beta chains below was sequenced from the same sample in a study of vaccination and CD4 T cells after COVID-19. What these receptors recognize is not known. Treatment meaning: approximately nine-day PBMC culture with coronavirus spike peptide pools or control peptides (ViraFEST assay). The unexposed donor gave CD4+ T cells before the COVID-19 pandemic (2011-2018). The study sequenced cultured CD4+ T cell DNA using the Oncomine TCR Beta short-read assay. TCRdb called the PCR reads again in MiXCR, with one record for every CDR3 protein. The repertoire holds around 8,000 distinct CDR3 sequences, roughly two fifths seen once, with around an eighth in the top ten. The sequenced sample consisted of CD4+ T cells from blood, cultured in vitro. These receptors all stem from a human donor in good health.

The rearrangement joins TRBV11-2 to TRBJ1-1; TRBD1 might be the D (5 bases). The germline gives CDR1 SGHAT, CDR2 FQNNGV. The ends were cut back, 5 bases at V and 11 bases at J, with 18 bases in the middle. The CDR3 sequence is 13 residues long. The CDR3 sequence is CASSPGAGMGAFF. For the CDR3, the DNA is TGTGCCAGCAGCCCTGGGGCTGGGATGGGGGCTTTCTTT.

The rearrangement links TRBV6-2 or TRBV6-3 to TRBJ2-7; 13 bases map to TRBD2. Germline assignment: CDR1 MNHEY and CDR2 SVGEGT. The V gene end was trimmed by 0 bases and the J gene end by 1 base; junction bases not matched to a gene: 3. The CDR3 is 17 residues long. The CDR3 DNA is TGTGCCAGCAGTTACTCTCCGGGACTAGCGGGATCCTACGAGCAGTACTTC. The encoded protein is CASSYSPGLAGSYEQYF.

The chain links TRBV21-1 to TRBJ1-2; TRBD1, the D gene given by the table, was not confirmed from the DNA. TRBV21-1 is a pseudogene segment. The CDR3 length is 15 residues. DNA of the CDR3: TGTGCCAGCAGCCCAATTTGTATCGGGAATCATGGCTACACCTTC. Translation gives CASSPICIGNHGYTF.

The V and J genes are TRBV28 and TRBJ1-1; D remains ambiguous. Germline V lookup: CDR1 MDHEN, CDR2 SYDVKM. Trimming removed 3 bases at V and 0 bases at J, with 8 bases between. This CDR3 is built from 14 residues. The CDR3 DNA reads TGTGCCAGCAGTTTCTTAGTTATGAACACTGAAGCTTTCTTT. This gives the protein CASSFLVMNTEAFF.

The rearrangement joins TRBV7-2 to TRBJ1-1; tentatively, D is TRBD1 (5 bases). CDR1 SGHTA and CDR2 FQGNSA come from the germline V gene. Trimming took off 1 base at V and 1 base at J, with 10 bases between the two ends. CDR3 length equals 15 residues. The CDR3 is CASSLVGRENTEAFF. CDR3 nucleotides: TGTGCCAGCAGCTTAGTGGGCAGGGAGAACACTGAAGCTTTCTTT.